What follows describes a single T cell receptor (beta chain). Its matching antigen is unknown. Assay used: immunoSEQ multiplex PCR; TCRdb lists only in-frame clones, some missing. The table has 30,000 to 35,000 clones, 92% seen once. After removal of 0 bases from V and 0 bases from J, the junction contained 5 bases not matched to a gene. CDR3 length: 18 amino acids. CDR1 SGHRS and CDR2 YFSETQ come from the germline V gene. The data belong to a study of OX40 agonist ivuxolimab in advanced cancers. Study-level background: Of the patients, three showed partial responses, one with hepatocellular carcinoma and two with cutaneous melanoma.

Study-level points and caveats: There were also nonresponders showing low normalized T-cell clonal expansion.

The TCR originated in an adult with an advanced solid tumor such as melanoma, head and neck, liver or kidney cancer. The sample in question was CD4+ or CD8+ T cells sorted from blood, obtained in a trial of the OX40 agonist ivuxolimab. This chain uses TRBV5-1 with TRBJ2-1, with 11 bases aligning to TRBD2. The CDR3 reads CASSLGTSGPPSYNEQFF. The CDR3, as DNA: TGCGCCAGCAGCTTGGGGACTAGCGGGCCTCCCTCCTACAATGAGCAGTTCTTC. Full variable domain (rest looked up from reference TRBV5-1 and TRBJ2-1): KAGVTQTPRYLIKTRGQQVTLSCSPISGHRSVSWYQQTPGQGLQFLFEYFSETQRNKGNFPGRFSGRQFSNSRSEMNVSTLELGDSALYLCASSLGTSGPPSYNEQFFGPGTRLTVL.